This entry features one T cell receptor (beta chain) sequence. The sample originates from a study of CD8+CD57+ T cells in acquired aplastic anemia. Background on the study: Sorted CD4+ and CD8+ cell DNA averaged 3.2 ug.

Profiles of TCR beta VDJ and CDR3 were generated from a genomic DNA template. TCRdb re-called the reads with MiXCR, one entry per CDR3 protein. The top ten hold over 35% of the sample, which has approximately 260,000 distinct CDR3 sequences, 82% seen once. The sequenced patients had an expansion of CD8+CD57+ cells seen by flow cytometry. The source of this sequence is a human donor with aplastic anemia. The sample taken for sequencing was sorted CD4+, CD8+, or CD8+CD57+ T cells (not recorded which) from PBMCs.

DNA of the CDR3: TGTGCCAGCGGCGACGGGGGAGAGGGCCTCACAGATACGCAGTATTTT. The encoded protein is CASGDGGEGLTDTQYF. The genes are TRBV2 and TRBJ2-3, with D tentatively TRBD2 (6 bases). V dropped 8 bases and J dropped 2 bases, with 20 bases sitting between them. Germline loops: CDR1 SNHLY, CDR2 FYNNEI. The CDR3 has 16 amino acids.